This TCR beta chain was profiled in a study of T-cell memory formation after mild COVID-19. Overall study: Largely, TCR clusters stayed within a single donor. Study findings and constraints: Nothing confirmed that second-wave clones peaking on day 37 were specific for SARS-CoV-2.

V dropped 6 bases and J dropped 2; count of bases not matched to a gene: 16. CDR1 and CDR2 (germline): MNHNS, SASEGT. The CDR3 covers 17 residues. 5'RACE, which relied on constant-segment primers, yielded TCR alpha and TCR beta cDNA libraries carrying sample barcodes and UMIs. TCRdb processed the 5' RACE reads anew with MiXCR; each CDR3 protein has one entry. The data contain a few hundred thousand distinct CDR3 sequences, roughly 20% of them singletons. This clonotype was picked up a small number of times. Its target is unknown. The clonotype comes from an adult woman who had mild COVID-19 (a few samples of this study predate the infection). Cell type and time point are not known. The sample taken for sequencing was PBMCs or a T cell subset sorted from them (not recorded which). The chain carries TRBV6-1 and TRBJ2-7; 7 nucleotides line up with TRBD1. The CDR3 DNA follows: TGTGCCAGCAGAGAACTAACAGGGGCGATAACCCCCTACGAGCAGTACTTC. Residues: CASRELTGAITPYEQYF.